Below are 19 T cell receptor beta chains sequenced from a single sample in a study of technical replicates of blood from a few donors. Produced via immunoSEQ multiplex PCR; TCRdb's table is partial and in-frame only. The table lists roughly 65,000 clones, 88% of them singletons. Sequenced: PBMCs. These receptor sequences come from a human donor in good health. Some clones in this sample may be carry-over from other donors' samples.

This sequence joins TRBV2 and TRBJ2-7, with 9 bases identical to TRBD2. This CDR3 spans 14 amino acids. J lost 1 base, V lost 6 bases, and 4 bases had no gene match. The germline gives CDR1 SNHLY, CDR2 FYNNEI. The CDR3 DNA sequence: TGTGCCAGCAGCGCGGGGGGGCGGTCCTACGAGCAGTACTTC. It codes for CASSAGGRSYEQYF.

The rearrangement links TRBV11-2 to TRBJ1-2; 7 nucleotides agree with TRBD1. This CDR3 spans 14 amino acids. Germline-derived CDR1 and CDR2 are SGHAT and FQNNGV. V shed 7 bases and J 7 bases; nucleotides not matched to a gene: 12. The CDR3 loop is CASNPQQGQTGYTF. The CDR3 nucleotides are TGTGCCAGCAACCCACAACAGGGGCAGACTGGCTACACCTTC.

The J gene is TRBJ1-4, the V gene TRBV7-2, with D unresolved. There are 14 residues in the CDR3. V lost 1 base, J lost 7 bases, and 10 bases lay in between. CDR1 and CDR2 (germline): SGHTA, FQGNSA. CDR3 residues: CASSLEGAGEKLFF. CDR3 in DNA: TGTGCCAGCAGCTTAGAGGGCGCGGGTGAAAAACTGTTTTTT. Full variable domain (remainder filled in from reference TRBV7-2 and TRBJ1-4): GAGVSQSPSNKVTEKGKDVELRCDPISGHTALYWYRQSLGQGLEFLIYFQGNSAPDKSGLPSDRFSAERTGGSVSTLTIQRTQQEDSAVYLCASSLEGAGEKLFFGSGTQLSVL.

The chain combines TRBV2 with TRBJ2-7; 10 bases are a match to TRBD1. The CDR3 covers 15 residues. The trim removed 5 bases at V and 3 bases at J, leaving 7 bases unmatched. The germline V gene has CDR1 SNHLY and CDR2 FYNNEI. The CDR3 coding sequence is TGTGCCAGCAGTTCCGGCGACAGGGGGCTCTACGAGCAGTACTTC. Protein: CASSSGDRGLYEQYF.

CDR3 loop: CAISGGGTGSSYEQYF. CDR3 coding DNA: TGTGCCATCAGTGGGGGCGGGACAGGGAGCTCCTACGAGCAGTACTTC. V usage is TRBV10-3 and J usage is TRBJ2-7, with TRBD1 matching over 9 bases. This CDR3 contains 16 residues. Germline V gene lookup returns CDR1 ENHRY and CDR2 SYGVKD. Unmatched junction bases numbered 7, after V lost 4 bases and J lost 0 bases.

The genes are TRBV18 and TRBJ1-2; 7 positions match TRBD1. Germline CDR1 and CDR2: KGHSH and LQKENI. The CDR3 length is 14 residues. Trimming at V came to 6 bases and at J to 3 bases, leaving 7 bases not matched to a gene. This CDR3 is CASSQGTEDYGYTF. The CDR3, as DNA: TGTGCCAGCTCCCAAGGGACAGAGGACTATGGCTACACCTTC.

This clone was counted a few times. V gene TRBV4-1 combines with J gene TRBJ1-2; possible D gene TRBD1, 6 bases. In germline, CDR1 is MGHRA, CDR2 YSYEKL. The CDR3 consists of 13 residues. The V end lost 1 base, the J end lost 8 bases, and 11 bases lay between the germline ends. The CDR3 loop is CASSQVGGPGYTF. CDR3 in DNA: TGCGCCAGCAGCCAAGTTGGGGGCCCAGGCTACACCTTC.

This rearrangement joins TRBV2 to TRBJ2-5; 10 bases line up with TRBD1. With V trimmed by 3 bases and J by 4 bases, 8 bases remained unmatched. The CDR3 extends over 16 amino acids. The germline V gene has CDR1 SNHLY and CDR2 FYNNEI. The CDR3 loop is CASSDFGTGELETQYF. CDR3 bases: TGTGCCAGCAGTGATTTCGGGACAGGGGAATTAGAGACCCAGTACTTC.

The rearrangement uses TRBV9 and TRBJ2-1; TRBD1 matches at 10 bases. The CDR3 totals 14 residues. The trim removed 4 bases at V and 9 bases at J, leaving 7 bases unmatched. Germline lookup yields CDR1 SGDLS and CDR2 YYNGEE. Written as DNA, the CDR3 is TGTGCCAGCAGCCCCCGACAGGGGGCCGGTGAGCAGTTCTTC. This encodes CASSPRQGAGEQFF.

The chain combines TRBV12-5 with TRBJ1-5; D gene uncertain. The CDR3 totals 20 residues. Trimming cost V 1 base and J 6 bases, with 28 bases left between them. The germline CDR1 and CDR2 sequences are LGHNT and FRNRAP. CDR3 sequence (DNA): TGTGCTAGTGGTTTGGACCCATCTTTTCGCCCGCTCCCTAACGTTCAGCCCCAGCATTTT. Its protein is CASGLDPSFRPLPNVQPQHF.

The chain has TRBV5-1 and TRBJ2-2; TRBD1 is a possible D gene (6 bases). Deletions cut 0 bases from V and 3 bases from J, with 15 bases between. The CDR3 extends over 17 amino acids. Per the germline V gene, CDR1 is SGHRS and CDR2 is YFSETQ. CDR3 sequence reads: CASSLEVSGAHTGELFF. The DNA of the CDR3 is TGCGCCAGCAGCTTGGAAGTCTCAGGGGCTCACACCGGGGAGCTGTTTTTT.

The chain uses TRBV4-1 and TRBJ1-1; D is possibly TRBD1 (6 bases). There are 14 residues in the CDR3. CDR1 and CDR2 from the germline V gene are MGHRA and YSYEKL. Trimming took 4 bases from V and 5 from J, leaving 14 bases between them. The CDR3 loop is CASSPGQGGTEAFF. DNA for the CDR3: TGCGCCAGCAGCCCCGGTCAAGGGGGAACTGAAGCTTTCTTT.

The V gene is TRBV11-2, the J gene TRBJ2-7; possibly TRBD2 for D (5 bases). The CDR3 runs to 16 residues. CDR1 is SGHAT, CDR2 FQNNGV, per germline. Deletions cut 0 bases from V and 0 bases from J, with 12 bases between. The CDR3 coding sequence is TGTGCCAGCAGCTTAGATCTTGCGGGCACCTCCTACGAGCAGTACTTC. It translates to CASSLDLAGTSYEQYF.

V is TRBV5-1 and J is TRBJ2-3; 8 bases agree with TRBD2. CDR3 size: 15 residues. The junction had 5 bases not matched to a gene; V was cut back by 2 bases and J by 3 bases. Germline CDR1 reads SGHRS; CDR2 reads YFSETQ. CDR3 amino acids: CASSFGAGATDTQYF. DNA for the CDR3: TGCGCCAGCAGCTTTGGAGCGGGGGCTACAGATACGCAGTATTTT. Full variable domain (outside the CDR3, taken from reference TRBV5-1 and TRBJ2-3): KAGVTQTPRYLIKTRGQQVTLSCSPISGHRSVSWYQQTPGQGLQFLFEYFSETQRNKGNFPGRFSGRQFSNSRSEMNVSTLELGDSALYLCASSFGAGATDTQYFGPGTRLTVL.

CDR3 region: CASSHVGGGPETQYF. The CDR3 DNA reads as TGTGCCAGCAGCCACGTCGGGGGGGGGCCAGAGACCCAGTACTTC. The chain recombines TRBV7-7 with TRBJ2-5; 8 positions match TRBD2. Germline assignment: CDR1 SSHAT and CDR2 FNYEAQ (reference sequence). The CDR3 totals 15 residues. With 5 bases clipped from V and 4 bases from J, the junction kept 9 bases outside the gene matches.

The chain joins TRBV6-5 to TRBJ2-7; D is undetermined. Between the trimmed V and J ends, which lost 0 bases and 1 base, there was a span of 7 bases. Germline CDR1 MNHEY, CDR2 SVGAGI. The CDR3 length is 14 residues. CDR3 sequence reads: CASSYSSLSYEQYF. The CDR3 DNA reads as TGTGCCAGCAGTTACTCGAGTCTTTCCTACGAGCAGTACTTC.

The rearrangement joins TRBV9 to TRBJ1-3; D uncertain. The CDR3 spans 14 residues. CDR1 SGDLS and CDR2 YYNGEE come from the germline V gene. Trimming took off 3 bases at V and 0 bases at J, with 7 bases between the two ends. The CDR3 is CASSGGVSGNTIYF. DNA for the CDR3: TGTGCCAGCAGCGGCGGAGTCTCTGGAAACACCATATATTTT.

The chain has TRBV4-3 and TRBJ2-3, with no clear D. V lost 2 bases and J 6 bases, leaving 9 bases between the germline ends. The CDR3 length is 13 residues. Germline V gives CDR1 LGHNA, CDR2 YSLEER. The CDR3 DNA is TGCGCCAGCAGCCAACTAGTGACGGATACGCAGTATTTT. This sequence encodes CASSQLVTDTQYF.

J is TRBJ2-2 and V is TRBV2; D call uncertain. V lost 4 bases and J 9 bases, leaving 12 bases between the germline ends. The germline gives CDR1 SNHLY, CDR2 FYNNEI. The length of the CDR3 is 13 residues. CDR3 nucleotide sequence: TGTGCCAGCAGTGCCCCCCTGGGCCGGGAGCTGTTTTTT. It is translated as CASSAPLGRELFF.